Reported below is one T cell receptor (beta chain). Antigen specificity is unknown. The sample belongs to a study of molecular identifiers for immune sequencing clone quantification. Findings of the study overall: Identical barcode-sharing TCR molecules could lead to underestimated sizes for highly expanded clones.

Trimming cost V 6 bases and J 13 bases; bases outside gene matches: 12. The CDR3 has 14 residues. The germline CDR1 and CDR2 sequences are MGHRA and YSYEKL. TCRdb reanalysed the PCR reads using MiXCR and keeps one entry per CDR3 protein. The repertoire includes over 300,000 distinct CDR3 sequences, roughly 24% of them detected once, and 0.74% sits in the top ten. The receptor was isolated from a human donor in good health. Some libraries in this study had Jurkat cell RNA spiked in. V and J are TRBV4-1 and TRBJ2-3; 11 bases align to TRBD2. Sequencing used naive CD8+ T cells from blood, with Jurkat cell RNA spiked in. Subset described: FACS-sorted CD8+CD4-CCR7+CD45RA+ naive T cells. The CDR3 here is CASRQTSGRLKEYF. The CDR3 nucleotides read TGCGCCAGCAGGCAAACTAGCGGGAGATTAAAGGAGTATTTT.